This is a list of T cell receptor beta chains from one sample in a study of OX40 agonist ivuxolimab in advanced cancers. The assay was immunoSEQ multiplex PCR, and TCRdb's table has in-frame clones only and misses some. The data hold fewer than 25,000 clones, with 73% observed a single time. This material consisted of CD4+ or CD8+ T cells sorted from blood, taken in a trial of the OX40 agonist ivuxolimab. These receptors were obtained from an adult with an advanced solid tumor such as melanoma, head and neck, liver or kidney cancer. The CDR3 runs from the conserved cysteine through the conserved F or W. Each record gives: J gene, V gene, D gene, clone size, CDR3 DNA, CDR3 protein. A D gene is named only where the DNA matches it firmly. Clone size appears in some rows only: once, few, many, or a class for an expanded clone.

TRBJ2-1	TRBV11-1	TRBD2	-	TGTGCCAGCAGCCTTAGCGGGACGTACTACAATGAGCAGTTCTTC	CASSLSGTYYNEQFF
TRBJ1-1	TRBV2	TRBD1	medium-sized	TGTGCCAGCAGTGGGACAGGCATTGAAGCTTTCTTT	CASSGTGIEAFF
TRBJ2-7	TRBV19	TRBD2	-	TGTGCCAGTAGTATTAAGAGCGGGGGCTACTCCTACGAGCAGTACTTC	CASSIKSGGYSYEQYF
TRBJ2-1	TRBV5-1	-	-	TGCGCCAGCAGCTGGTTCGGGAACTACAATGAGCAGTTCTTC	CASSWFGNYNEQFF
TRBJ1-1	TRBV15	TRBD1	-	TGTGCCACCAGCAGAGCGACAGGGCGGGACACTGAAGCTTTCTTT	CATSRATGRDTEAFF
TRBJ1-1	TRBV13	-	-	TGTGCCAGCAGCCCGTACAGGGATAGCACTGAAGCTTTCTTT	CASSPYRDSTEAFF
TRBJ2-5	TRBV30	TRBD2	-	TGTGCCTGTCGGGGGGTCAAGACTAGCGGGAGCGGGGAGACCCAGTACTTC	CACRGVKTSGSGETQYF
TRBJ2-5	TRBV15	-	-	TGTGCCACCAGCAGAGATCTCGAGGAGACCCAGTACTTC	CATSRDLEETQYF
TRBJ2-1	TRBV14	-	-	TGTGCCAGCAGCCATATGGGTCCCGAGCAGTTCTTC	CASSHMGPEQFF
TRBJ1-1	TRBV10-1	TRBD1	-	TGCGCCAGCAGTGGGGACAGTCTGGGAACTGAAGCTTTCTTT	CASSGDSLGTEAFF
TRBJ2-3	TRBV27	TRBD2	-	TGTGCCAGCAGTTACAGCGGGGGTCTGACGCAGTATTTT	CASSYSGGLTQYF
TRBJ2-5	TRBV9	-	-	TGTGCCAGCAGCGGATCGGGTGGGCAGTACTTC	CASSGSGGQYF
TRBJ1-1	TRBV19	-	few	TGTGCCAGTAGTATAGATTCGCTCGAAGCTTTCTTT	CASSIDSLEAFF
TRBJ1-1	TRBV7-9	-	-	TGTGCCAGCAGCTTAACAACGACTGAAGCTTTCTTT	CASSLTTTEAFF
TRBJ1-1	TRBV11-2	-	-	TGTGCCAGCCGGACACCACTCACCATGAACACTGAAGCTTTCTTT	CASRTPLTMNTEAFF
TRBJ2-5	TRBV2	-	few	TGTGCCAGCAGGCCGGGACGGACGACATACCAAGAGACCCAGTACTTC	CASRPGRTTYQETQYF